Following are 16 T cell receptor beta chains from one sample sequenced in a study of T-cell reconstitution after alpha-beta-depleted transplantation in children (TCRdb year 2016). The method behind the library was PCR. This sample was sequenced with an Illumina HiSeq 2500. TCR libraries were prepared with molecular barcoding, using unique molecular identifiers to normalize TCRbeta repertoire quantification. TCRdb redid the processing of the public reads, applying fastp at Q25 and MiXCR, and retained in-frame beta chains. Identical CDR3 proteins give one entry, which carries the most common genes and DNA. The sample records approximately 220,000 distinct CDR3 sequences, approximately 17% of which are singletons. Of the sample, about two fifths is held by the ten largest clones. What the treatment or condition label conveys for this sample: allogeneic hematopoietic cell transplantation with graft depleted of TCRalphabeta T cells and CD19 B cells.

Here the sequenced sample was PBMCs, mostly from graft donor cells, taken 360 days after TCRalphabeta/CD19-depleted stem cell transplant. All receptors derive from a male patient aged 2 to 10 who had a stem cell transplant for acute lymphoblastic leukemia, so the T cells may come from the graft donor.

This clonotype was observed a handful of times. V and J are TRBV7-2 and TRBJ2-1; possibly TRBD1 for D (5 bases). Trimming removed 3 bases at V and 9 bases at J, with 12 bases between. CDR3 size: 13 residues. Germline lookup yields CDR1 SGHTA and CDR2 FQGNSA. CDR3 amino acids: CASSLVAGFEQFF. DNA for the CDR3: TGTGCCAGCAGCTTGGTCGCAGGGTTTGAGCAGTTCTTC.

The chain links TRBV6-2 or TRBV6-3 to TRBJ2-2; D is uncertain. V was pared by 2 bases and J by 6 bases, with 4 bases between. The CDR3 has 12 amino acids. CDR1 is MNHEY and CDR2 is SVGEGT in the germline V gene. CDR3 in DNA: TGTGCCAGCAGTTACCTGGCCGGGGAGCTGTTTTTT. As protein: CASSYLAGELFF.

V and J are TRBV4-2 and TRBJ2-5; 10 bases align to TRBD2. This CDR3 region has 16 residues. The J segment lost 1 base and the V segment lost 1 base, leaving 3 bases of the junction unmatched. The germline gives CDR1 LGHNA, CDR2 YNFKEQ. As DNA, the CDR3 is TGTGCCAGCAGCCAAGCTACTAGCGGGGCCCAAGAGACCCAGTACTTC. Translated, it gives CASSQATSGAQETQYF.

Ten or more counts support this clonotype. The V gene is TRBV28, the J gene TRBJ1-5; a weak D match, TRBD1 (6 bases). Germline V CDR1 and CDR2: MDHEN, SYDVKM. V lost 10 bases and J 3 bases, leaving 16 bases between the germline ends. The CDR3 is 14 amino acids. The CDR3 reads CATTLRGFNQPQHF. Written as DNA, the CDR3 is TGTGCCACCACCCTCAGGGGCTTCAATCAGCCCCAGCATTTT.

This clonotype was recorded once. The chain's CDR3 is CASSLASGAGDTQYF. The CDR3 coding sequence is TGTGCCAGCAGCTTAGCTAGCGGGGCAGGAGATACGCAGTATTTT. The V call is TRBV7-9, the J call TRBJ2-3; TRBD2 agrees at 8 bases. CDR3 length: 15 amino acids. V dropped 0 bases and J dropped 5; count of bases not matched to a gene: 4. The germline CDR1 and CDR2 sequences are SEHNR and FQNEAQ (reference sequence).

The chain recombines TRBV3-1 with TRBJ2-2; weak D call: TRBD2 (6 bases). V was pared by 5 bases and J by 3 bases, with 13 bases between. The CDR3 totals 15 residues. CDR1 is LGHDT and CDR2 is YNNKEL in the germline V gene (reference sequence). The CDR3 region has the DNA TGTGCCAGCAGCTCTGGGACTTTAGACACCGGGGAGCTGTTTTTT. Protein sequence: CASSSGTLDTGELFF. The whole variable domain, remainder taken from reference TRBV3-1 and TRBJ2-2, is DTAVSQTPKYLVTQMGNDKSIKCEQNLGHDTMYWYKQDSKKFLKIMFSYNNKELIINETVPNRFSPKSPDKAHLNLHINSLELGDSAVYFCASSSGTLDTGELFFGEGSRLTVL.

This clonotype was counted a few times. The chain has TRBV29-1 and TRBJ1-2, with 8 bases that match TRBD1. Germline V CDR1 and CDR2: SQVTM, ANQGSEA. The CDR3 runs 12 residues. J was trimmed by 4 bases and V by 6 bases; bases with no gene match: 4. CDR3 sequence: CSVDGQGYGYTF. CDR3 DNA: TGCAGCGTCGACGGACAGGGCTATGGCTACACCTTC.

CDR3 in amino acids: CASSTGTEPSSPNEQFF. The CDR3 DNA follows: TGTGCCAGCAGCACCGGGACAGAACCCTCGTCGCCCAATGAGCAGTTCTTC. This rearrangement joins TRBV7-6 to TRBJ2-1; TRBD1 agrees at 7 bases. The CDR3 spans 17 residues. CDR1 is SGHVS and CDR2 is FNYEAQ in the germline V gene. Trimming cost V 5 bases and J 6 bases; bases outside gene matches: 16.

This chain uses TRBV7-9 with TRBJ1-4; no definite D call. Germline V gives CDR1 SEHNR, CDR2 FQNEAQ (reference sequence). This CDR3 has 16 residues. Deletions cut 5 bases from V and 1 base from J, with 14 bases between. The CDR3 region is CASSGSRGLTNEKLFF. Written as DNA, the CDR3 is TGTGCCAGCAGCGGCAGCCGTGGGCTAACTAATGAAAAACTGTTTTTT. Looking up the rest from reference TRBV7-9 and TRBJ1-4 gives the full variable domain: DTGVSQNPRHKITKRGQNVTFRCDPISEHNRLYWYRQTLGQGPEFLTYFQNEAQLEKSRLLSDRFSAERPKGSFSTLEIQRTEQGDSAMYLCASSGSRGLTNEKLFFGSGTQLSVL.

The chain joins TRBV12-3 or TRBV12-4 to TRBJ2-1; TRBD2 aligns across 11 bases. The length of the CDR3 is 16 residues. Trimming removed 3 bases from V and 6 bases from J; junction bases left unmatched: 7. CDR3 in amino acids: CASSFGPSGGTNEQFF. CDR3 DNA: TGTGCCAGCAGTTTCGGACCTAGCGGGGGGACCAATGAGCAGTTCTTC.

The chain joins TRBV12-3 or TRBV12-4 to TRBJ2-2; TRBD2 might be the D (6 bases). V lost 3 bases, J lost 4 bases, and 9 bases lay in between. CDR3 length: 14 amino acids. The CDR3 here is CASSFSEGTGELFF. Here the CDR3 DNA reads TGTGCCAGCAGTTTTTCGGAGGGCACCGGGGAGCTGTTTTTT.

The J gene is TRBJ2-5, the V gene TRBV2; 9 bases are shared with TRBD2. After removal of 8 bases from V and 4 bases from J, the junction contained 14 bases not matched to a gene. CDR3 length equals 16 residues. Germline values: CDR1 SNHLY, CDR2 FYNNEI. CDR3 nucleotide sequence: TGTGCCAGCCTACCCCTTTCAGAAGCGGGAGGAGAGACCCAGTACTTC. Its protein is CASLPLSEAGGETQYF.

The rearrangement joins TRBV5-1 to TRBJ2-7; 9 nucleotides line up with TRBD2. Per germline, CDR1 SGHRS and CDR2 YFSETQ. This CDR3 has 15 residues. Unmatched junction bases numbered 5, after V lost 1 base and J lost 3 bases. CDR3 sequence reads: CASSLLIAGDYEQYF. CDR3 bases: TGCGCCAGCAGCTTGTTAATAGCGGGGGACTACGAGCAGTACTTC.

This clonotype has just a few counts. This chain connects TRBV21-1 to TRBJ2-7; no check of the table's D call, TRBD2, against the DNA was made. TRBV21-1 is labeled a pseudogene. The CDR3 contains 18 residues. The chain's CDR3 is CASSKGRYQHRFSYEQYF. CDR3 coding DNA: TGTGCCAGCAGCAAGGGTCGGTATCAGCACCGCTTCTCCTACGAGCAGTACTTC.

The chain uses TRBV4-3 and TRBJ2-1, with TRBD2 identical over 12 bases. The CDR3 runs to 16 residues. J lost 4 bases, V lost 3 bases, and 4 bases had no gene match. Germline V CDR1 and CDR2: LGHNA, YSLEER. The CDR3 here is CASSHGLAGLYNEQFF. The CDR3, as DNA: TGCGCCAGCAGCCATGGACTAGCGGGGCTTTACAATGAGCAGTTCTTC.

Many counts were recorded for this clonotype. The CDR3: CSVVGILNSDTQYF. Here the CDR3 DNA reads TGCAGCGTTGTCGGGATATTGAATTCAGATACGCAGTATTTT. This sequence joins TRBV29-1 and TRBJ2-3, with a possible D match to TRBD2 (5 bases). V gave up 4 bases and J gave up 4 bases, with 15 bases separating them. Germline V gives CDR1 SQVTM, CDR2 ANQGSEA. This CDR3 region has 14 residues.